This T cell receptor beta chain comes out of a study of cytomegalovirus exposure and HLA in healthy donors. Study results and caveats: A subsequent analysis found that TCR clusters from the first cohort also tended to co-occur in the 90 to 150 validation repertoires, with approximately 95% of cluster scores above 0.

Clones were sequenced by immunoSEQ multiplex PCR, and TCRdb holds only the in-frame ones, with some missing. Among roughly 230,000 clones listed, 90% were seen once. Note on this clone: Its specificity is not known. Within the sample, other DNA sequences also encode this same CDR3.

The specimen sequenced was PBMCs. This TCR was sampled from a woman between 25 and 40 years old in good health and CMV-seronegative.

CDR3 in amino acids: CASSPTSSYEQYF. In nucleotides, the CDR3 is TGTGCCAGCAGTCCGACTAGCTCCTACGAGCAGTACTTC. The chain is built from TRBV27 and TRBJ2-7, with D possibly matching TRBD2 (6 bases). V was trimmed by 5 bases and J by 0 bases, leaving 8 bases between them. Germline CDR1 and CDR2: MNHEY and SMNVEV (reference sequence). The CDR3 loop spans 13 amino acids.